The source of this T cell receptor (beta chain) is a study of T cells in Graves' hyperthyroidism and ophthalmopathy. Amplified TCR beta CDR3 regions came from RNA transcripts. HTBI primers were employed in a first-round RT-PCR of the TCR CDR3. TCRdb re-derived calls from the multiplex PCR reads in MiXCR, one entry per CDR3 protein. The sample lists some 500,000 distinct CDR3 sequences, roughly a quarter seen once, with about 10% in the top ten. The study, taken as a whole, reports: Model-based prediction identified ophthalmopathy a median around 6.5 months prior to its onset.

Ophthalmopathy patients had moderate-to-severe active disease, CAS ≥3, NOSPECS ≥4, and disease duration under 3 months. Exclusion of patients followed from uncontrolled infection, other autoimmune disease, pregnancy or lactation. It was over 9.5 ml of fresh peripheral blood that supplied the PBMCs. This clonotype showed up just a few times. Antigen specificity is unknown. The sequencing sample was made of blood. This clonotype was obtained from a woman aged 25-40 years with Graves' ophthalmopathy.

This CDR3 reads CASSQVQVQGYTF. CDR3 coding DNA: TGTGCCAGCAGCCAAGTACAGGTCCAGGGCTACACCTTC. The chain has TRBV14 and TRBJ1-2, with D maybe TRBD1 (5 bases). The CDR3 has 13 residues. V lost 1 base to trimming and J lost 8 bases, with 11 bases between them. The germline V gene encodes CDR1 SGHDN and CDR2 FVKESK. The variable domain in full, completed from reference TRBV14 and TRBJ1-2, reads EAGVTQFPSHSVIEKGQTVTLRCDPISGHDNLYWYRRVMGKEIKFLLHFVKESKQDESGMPNNRFLAERTGGTYSTLKVQPAELEDSGVYFCASSQVQVQGYTFGSGTRLTVV.